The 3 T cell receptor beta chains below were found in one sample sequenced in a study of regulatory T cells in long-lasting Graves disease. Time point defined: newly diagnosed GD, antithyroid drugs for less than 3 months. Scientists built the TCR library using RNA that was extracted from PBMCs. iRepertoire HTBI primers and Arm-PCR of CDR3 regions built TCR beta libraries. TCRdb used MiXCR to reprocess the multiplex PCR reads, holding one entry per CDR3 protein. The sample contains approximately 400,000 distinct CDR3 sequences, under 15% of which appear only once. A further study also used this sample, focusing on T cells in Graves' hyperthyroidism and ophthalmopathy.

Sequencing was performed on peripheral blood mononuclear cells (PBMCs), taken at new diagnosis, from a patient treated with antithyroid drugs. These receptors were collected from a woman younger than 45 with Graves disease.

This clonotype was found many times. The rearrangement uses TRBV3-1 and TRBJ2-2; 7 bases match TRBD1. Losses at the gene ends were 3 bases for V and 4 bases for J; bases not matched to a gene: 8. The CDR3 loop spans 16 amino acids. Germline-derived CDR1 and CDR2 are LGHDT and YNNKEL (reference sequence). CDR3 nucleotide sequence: TGTGCCAGCAGCCATCGACAGGGTTTCGTCACCGGGGAGCTGTTTTTT. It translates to CASSHRQGFVTGELFF.

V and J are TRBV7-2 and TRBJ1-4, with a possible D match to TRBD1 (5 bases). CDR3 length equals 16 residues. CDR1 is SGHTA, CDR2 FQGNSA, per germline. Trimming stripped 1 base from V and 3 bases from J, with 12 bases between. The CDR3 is CASSLGGQGSNEKLFF. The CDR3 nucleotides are TGTGCCAGCAGCTTAGGTGGGCAGGGTTCTAATGAAAAACTGTTTTTT.

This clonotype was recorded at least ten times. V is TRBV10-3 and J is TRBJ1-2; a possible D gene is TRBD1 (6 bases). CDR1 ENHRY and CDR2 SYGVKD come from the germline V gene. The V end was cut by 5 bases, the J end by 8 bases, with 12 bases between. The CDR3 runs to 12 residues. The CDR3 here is CAISTNRDGYTF. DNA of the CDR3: TGTGCCATCAGTACAAACAGGGACGGCTACACCTTC.